A selection of T cell receptor beta chains follows, all from one sample in a study of cytomegalovirus exposure and HLA in healthy donors. Here immunoSEQ multiplex PCR was the method, and the copy in TCRdb shows in-frame clones only, minus some. The sample holds roughly 130,000 clones, roughly 62% seen once. Sequencing was done on a sample of PBMCs. The receptor source for this set is a male donor in good health and CMV-seronegative. Each CDR3 is given with its conserved first and last residue. Each record gives: clone size, J gene, V gene, D gene, CDR3 protein, CDR3 DNA. The D gene is left open where the match is weak. Size is omitted from some rows. Given values are once, few, many or a class for expanded clones.

size: medium-sized
J: TRBJ2-7
V: TRBV4-2
D: NA
CDR3: CASSQEVALAGEQYF
DNA: TGTGCCAGCAGCCAAGAAGTCGCGCTAGCTGGCGAGCAGTACTTC

size: NA
J: TRBJ2-3
V: TRBV9
D: NA
CDR3: CASSAGLSTDTQYF
DNA: TGTGCCAGCAGCGCGGGACTGAGCACAGATACGCAGTATTTT

size: NA
J: TRBJ1-5
V: TRBV19
D: NA
CDR3: CASSWTGRGNQPQHF
DNA: TGTGCCAGTTCTTGGACGGGGAGGGGCAATCAGCCCCAGCATTTT

size: NA
J: TRBJ1-1
V: TRBV7-2
D: NA
CDR3: CASSPFTEAFF
DNA: TGTGCCAGCAGCCCTTTTACTGAAGCTTTCTTT

size: once
J: TRBJ2-1
V: TRBV11-1
D: TRBD2
CDR3: CASSTGTSGNNEQFF
DNA: TGTGCCAGCAGCACCGGGACTAGCGGAAACAATGAGCAGTTCTTC

size: NA
J: TRBJ2-2
V: TRBV28
D: NA
CDR3: CASSPVRGFGGELFF
DNA: TGTGCCAGCAGCCCTGTCCGAGGGTTCGGCGGGGAGCTGTTTTTT

size: few
J: TRBJ1-1
V: TRBV7-8
D: TRBD1
CDR3: CASSPGTGSMNTEAFF
DNA: TGTGCCAGCAGCCCGGGGACAGGGAGTATGAACACTGAAGCTTTCTTT

size: NA
J: TRBJ2-7
V: TRBV7-3
D: NA
CDR3: CASSPGGGAYEQYF
DNA: TGTGCCAGCAGCCCGGGTGGCGGAGCCTACGAGCAGTACTTC

size: NA
J: TRBJ2-1
V: TRBV4-1
D: TRBD2
CDR3: CASSQGLAYNEQFF
DNA: TGCGCCAGCAGCCAGGGACTAGCATACAATGAGCAGTTCTTC

size: few
J: TRBJ1-1
V: TRBV4-1
D: TRBD1
CDR3: CASSRPDREATEAFF
DNA: TGCGCCAGCAGCCGACCTGACAGGGAGGCCACTGAAGCTTTCTTT

size: few
J: TRBJ2-6
V: TRBV9
D: NA
CDR3: CASSQPVVAGANVLTF
DNA: TGTGCCAGCAGCCAACCAGTCGTGGCTGGGGCCAACGTCCTGACTTTC

size: NA
J: TRBJ1-6
V: TRBV2
D: TRBD1
CDR3: CASSEGQWNSPLHF
DNA: TGTGCCAGCAGCGAGGGACAGTGGAATTCACCCCTCCACTTT

size: NA
J: TRBJ1-5
V: TRBV7-2
D: NA
CDR3: CASSSPAVAQHF
DNA: TGTGCCAGCAGCTCCCCCGCGGTGGCCCAGCATTTT

size: few
J: TRBJ2-2
V: TRBV9
D: TRBD2
CDR3: CASSVGPSGGSTGELFF
DNA: TGTGCCAGCAGCGTAGGCCCTAGCGGGGGGTCCACCGGGGAGCTGTTTTTT

size: once
J: TRBJ2-3
V: TRBV13
D: TRBD2
CDR3: CASSLSGLDTQYF
DNA: TGTGCCAGCAGCCTTAGCGGGTTAGATACGCAGTATTTT

size: once
J: TRBJ2-3
V: TRBV15
D: NA
CDR3: CATSRQGLDTQYF
DNA: TGTGCCACCAGCAGACAGGGGTTGGATACGCAGTATTTT

size: NA
J: TRBJ2-6
V: TRBV5-4
D: NA
CDR3: CASSLFADTGLTGANVLTF
DNA: TGTGCCAGCAGCTTGTTCGCGGATACAGGTCTAACTGGGGCCAACGTCCTGACTTTC

size: few
J: TRBJ1-5
V: TRBV5-6
D: NA
CDR3: CASSLGTGISDQPQHF
DNA: TGTGCCAGCAGCTTGGGTACAGGGATATCCGATCAGCCCCAGCATTTT

size: once
J: TRBJ2-7
V: TRBV28
D: TRBD2
CDR3: CASTLTSGNSYEQYF
DNA: TGTGCCAGCACCCTAACTAGCGGAAACTCCTACGAGCAGTACTTC

size: NA
J: TRBJ2-3
V: TRBV5-6
D: TRBD2
CDR3: CASSLAVAGVSDTQYF
DNA: TGTGCCAGCAGCTTGGCAGTAGCGGGGGTTTCAGATACGCAGTATTTT

size: NA
J: TRBJ2-1
V: TRBV7-3
D: NA
CDR3: CASSPRLVSYNEQFF
DNA: TGTGCCAGCAGCCCCCGACTAGTCTCCTACAATGAGCAGTTCTTC

size: few
J: TRBJ2-7
V: TRBV5-5
D: NA
CDR3: CASGQNYEQYF
DNA: TGTGCCAGCGGCCAAAACTACGAGCAGTACTTC

size: NA
J: TRBJ1-2
V: TRBV30
D: NA
CDR3: CAGRMAANYGYTF
DNA: TGTGCCGGAAGGATGGCGGCTAACTATGGCTACACCTTC

size: NA
J: TRBJ1-3
V: TRBV19
D: NA
CDR3: CASISGSGNTIYF
DNA: TGTGCCAGTATCTCGGGCTCTGGAAACACCATATATTTT

size: NA
J: TRBJ1-6
V: TRBV18
D: NA
CDR3: CASSLIQGGSPLHF
DNA: TGTGCCAGCTCACTGATACAAGGAGGTTCACCCCTCCACTTT

size: NA
J: TRBJ1-5
V: TRBV6-1
D: TRBD1
CDR3: CASSGGTVYSNQPQHF
DNA: TGTGCCAGCAGTGGCGGGACAGTCTATAGCAATCAGCCCCAGCATTTT

size: few
J: TRBJ1-5
V: TRBV18
D: TRBD1
CDR3: CASSPTTGADNQPQHF
DNA: TGTGCCAGCTCACCAACGACAGGGGCCGACAATCAGCCCCAGCATTTT

size: few
J: TRBJ2-3
V: TRBV14
D: NA
CDR3: CASSQAGLSGTQYF
DNA: TGTGCCAGCAGCCAAGCGGGGTTATCCGGTACGCAGTATTTT

size: NA
J: TRBJ1-1
V: TRBV6-5
D: NA
CDR3: CASRETGFDTEAFF
DNA: TGTGCCAGCAGAGAGACAGGTTTTGACACTGAAGCTTTCTTT

size: NA
J: TRBJ1-4
V: TRBV23-1
D: NA
CDR3: CASSPSQGRWEKLFF
DNA: TGCGCCAGCAGCCCTTCCCAGGGGCGCTGGGAAAAACTGTTTTTT

size: few
J: TRBJ2-1
V: TRBV5-1
D: TRBD1
CDR3: CASSPPGTGLLHEQFF
DNA: TGCGCCAGCAGCCCCCCTGGGACAGGGTTGCTCCATGAGCAGTTCTTC

size: NA
J: TRBJ1-2
V: TRBV20-1
D: NA
CDR3: CSVTDNGYPF
DNA: TGCAGTGTCACGGACAACGGCTACCCCTTC

size: few
J: TRBJ1-6
V: TRBV10-3
D: NA
CDR3: CAISENGGGSPLHF
DNA: TGTGCCATCAGTGAAAATGGGGGGGGTTCACCCCTCCACTTT

size: NA
J: TRBJ2-3
V: TRBV9
D: TRBD1
CDR3: CASSVGLRGQSTDTQYF
DNA: TGTGCCAGCAGCGTAGGACTTAGGGGACAGTCCACAGATACGCAGTATTTT

size: NA
J: TRBJ2-7
V: TRBV2
D: NA
CDR3: CASSDRHSYEQYF
DNA: TGTGCCAGCAGCGACAGACACTCCTACGAGCAGTACTTC

size: NA
J: TRBJ2-5
V: TRBV5-4
D: NA
CDR3: CASSSDAGAEETQYF
DNA: TGTGCCAGCAGCTCCGACGCGGGGGCTGAAGAGACCCAGTACTTC

size: few
J: TRBJ2-3
V: TRBV28
D: NA
CDR3: CASSLHPGTTLTDTQYF
DNA: TGTGCCAGCAGTTTACACCCCGGGACAACCCTCACAGATACGCAGTATTTT

size: NA
J: TRBJ2-7
V: TRBV23-1
D: NA
CDR3: CASSQYEGGQYF
DNA: TGCGCCAGCAGTCAGTACGAGGGTGGGCAGTACTTC

size: NA
J: TRBJ2-2
V: TRBV9
D: TRBD2
CDR3: CASSVTSGSLTGELFF
DNA: TGTGCCAGCAGCGTAACTAGCGGGTCCCTCACCGGGGAGCTGTTTTTT

size: NA
J: TRBJ2-7
V: TRBV6-5
D: TRBD1
CDR3: CASSYDRDPYEQYF
DNA: TGTGCCAGCAGTTACGACAGGGACCCCTACGAGCAGTACTTC

size: NA
J: TRBJ1-4
V: TRBV19
D: TRBD1
CDR3: CASSPGTGLNEKLFF
DNA: TGTGCCAGTAGTCCCGGGACAGGGTTAAATGAAAAACTGTTTTTT

size: NA
J: TRBJ2-1
V: TRBV19
D: NA
CDR3: CASSIAGPISHNEQFF
DNA: TGTGCCAGTAGTATTGCTGGGCCCATCTCCCACAATGAGCAGTTCTTC

size: NA
J: TRBJ2-7
V: TRBV5-4
D: TRBD2
CDR3: CASRGGVYEQYF
DNA: TGTGCCAGCCGGGGGGGAGTCTACGAGCAGTACTTC

size: NA
J: TRBJ1-2
V: TRBV6-5
D: TRBD1
CDR3: CASSYVATGNYGYTF
DNA: TGTGCCAGCAGTTACGTTGCGACAGGGAACTATGGCTACACCTTC

size: NA
J: TRBJ2-5
V: TRBV20-1
D: NA
CDR3: CSAEKSETQYF
DNA: TGCAGTGCGGAGAAATCAGAGACCCAGTACTTC

size: NA
J: TRBJ2-1
V: TRBV6-1
D: TRBD1
CDR3: CASSVFRDSTNEQFF
DNA: TGTGCCAGCAGTGTGTTCAGGGACAGCACCAATGAGCAGTTCTTC

size: NA
J: TRBJ2-5
V: TRBV18
D: NA
CDR3: CASSPRTAVETQYF
DNA: TGTGCCAGCTCACCTAGGACAGCGGTGGAGACCCAGTACTTC

size: NA
J: TRBJ2-5
V: TRBV9
D: NA
CDR3: CASSACLPVQETQYF
DNA: TGTGCCAGCAGCGCCTGCTTGCCGGTACAAGAGACCCAGTACTTC

size: once
J: TRBJ2-3
V: TRBV28
D: NA
CDR3: CASSFYYSDTQYF
DNA: TGTGCCAGCAGTTTCTATTATTCAGATACGCAGTATTTT

size: few
J: TRBJ1-3
V: TRBV2
D: NA
CDR3: CATRRGVANTIYF
DNA: TGTGCCACCAGGCGGGGGGTCGCAAACACCATATATTTT